One and the same sample provided the 18 T cell receptor beta chains below, sequenced in a study of CD8 T cells in ankylosing spondylitis. Each CDR3 protein is one row after TCRdb ran MiXCR on the 5' RACE reads. The repertoire holds fewer than 250,000 distinct CDR3 sequences, with approximately 30% as singletons. Material: blood, either unsorted or a sorted T cell fraction (not recorded which). The receptors originated from a male donor with ankylosing spondylitis or in good health (not recorded which).

Only a few counts were recorded for this clonotype. The CDR3 DNA follows: TGTGCCAGCCGGACAAGGGTGGACTACGAGCAGTACTTC. Its translation is CASRTRVDYEQYF. The chain combines TRBV6-1 with TRBJ2-7, with D possibly matching TRBD1 (5 bases). The CDR3 spans 13 residues. V was clipped by 8 bases and J by 3 bases, with 14 bases between them. Germline V gives CDR1 MNHNS, CDR2 SASEGT.

The chain uses TRBV12-3 or TRBV12-4 and TRBJ2-5; D gene ambiguous. The germline V and J ends were trimmed by 8 bases and 0 bases, with 10 bases remaining between them. The CDR3 extends over 13 amino acids. The CDR3 is CASGSKYQETQYF. The CDR3 region has the DNA TGTGCCAGCGGCAGCAAGTACCAAGAGACCCAGTACTTC.

This sequence joins TRBV11-2 and TRBJ2-5, with a tentative D call TRBD2 (5 bases). V lost 3 bases and J 4 bases, leaving 12 bases between the germline ends. This CDR3 contains 14 residues. Looked up from germline, CDR1 is SGHAT and CDR2 is FQNNGV. CDR3 in amino acids: CASSFGSVRETQYF. Here the CDR3 DNA reads TGTGCCAGCAGCTTTGGTAGCGTTCGAGAGACCCAGTACTTC.

V gene TRBV11-2 combines with J gene TRBJ2-1; D tentatively reads TRBD1 or TRBD2 (5 bases each). Between the trimmed V and J ends, which lost 5 bases and 3 bases, there was a span of 17 bases. The CDR3 loop spans 16 amino acids. Germline CDR1 is SGHAT and CDR2 is FQNNGV. Here the CDR3 DNA reads TGTGCCAGCAGCCTCCGCCCGAGGGGTCTCTACAATGAGCAGTTCTTC. Translating it yields CASSLRPRGLYNEQFF.

This chain connects TRBV5-5 to TRBJ2-3; the D gene is possibly TRBD1 (6 bases). The V end was cut by 2 bases, the J end by 6 bases, with 19 bases between. The CDR3 runs to 16 residues. In germline, CDR1 is SGHKS, CDR2 YYEKEE (reference sequence). The CDR3: CASSFDLQGWGDTQYF. The CDR3 DNA reads TGTGCCAGCAGCTTTGACCTACAGGGCTGGGGCGATACGCAGTATTTT.

The chain is built from TRBV20-1 and TRBJ2-7; 8 nucleotides line up with TRBD1. Per the germline V gene, CDR1 is DFQATT and CDR2 is SNEGSKA (reference sequence). V was pared by 0 bases and J by 3 bases, with 7 bases of the junction left unmatched. CDR3 size: 15 residues. The CDR3 protein is CSARDPLGQGYEQYF. The CDR3, as DNA: TGCAGTGCTAGAGATCCCCTTGGACAGGGCTACGAGCAGTACTTC.

The rearrangement links TRBV18 to TRBJ1-1, with TRBD1 matching over 7 bases. Trimming at V came to 3 bases and at J to 2 bases, leaving 6 bases not matched to a gene. The germline V gene has CDR1 KGHSH and CDR2 LQKENI. The CDR3 spans 15 residues. The CDR3 nucleotides read TGTGCCAGCTCACCTGCGGGACAGAGAAACACTGAAGCTTTCTTT. Protein sequence: CASSPAGQRNTEAFF.

The genes are TRBV27 and TRBJ2-2, with 8 bases that match TRBD1. The junction had 3 bases not matched to a gene; V was cut back by 6 bases and J by 0 bases. The CDR3 is made up of 15 amino acids. The germline gives CDR1 MNHEY, CDR2 SMNVEV (reference sequence). CDR3 nucleotide sequence: TGTGCCAGCAGCGTGGACAGGGCGAACACCGGGGAGCTGTTTTTT. This sequence encodes CASSVDRANTGELFF.

The chain recombines TRBV20-1 with TRBJ1-1, with D maybe TRBD1 (6 bases). The V end was cut by 1 base, the J end by 4 bases, with 10 bases between. In germline, CDR1 is DFQATT, CDR2 SNEGSKA (reference sequence). The length of the CDR3 is 13 residues. The DNA of the CDR3 is TGCAGTGCTAGAGCTACAGGGAGCACTGAAGCTTTCTTT. It translates to CSARATGSTEAFF.

This clonotype occurred a few times. The V call is TRBV20-1, the J call TRBJ2-7, with 7 bases aligning to TRBD1. The ends lost 3 bases at V and 2 bases at J; junction bases unmatched: 4. CDR1 and CDR2 from the germline V gene are DFQATT and SNEGSKA (reference sequence). The CDR3 extends over 13 amino acids. CDR3 loop: CSARRQGPYEQYF. The CDR3 DNA reads TGCAGTGCTAGGAGACAGGGCCCCTACGAGCAGTACTTC.

The sample holds a few counts of this clonotype. The chain couples TRBV12-3 or TRBV12-4 to TRBJ1-1; D is undetermined. V dropped 0 bases and J dropped 4 bases, with 18 bases sitting between them. This CDR3 spans 17 amino acids. CDR3 DNA sequence: TGTGCCAGCAGTTTAGCCTGGGTTGTGGAGGGTGGCACTGAAGCTTTCTTT. Protein sequence: CASSLAWVVEGGTEAFF.

The chain links TRBV10-3 to TRBJ2-3; tentative D call: TRBD2 (6 bases). From germline, CDR1 is ENHRY and CDR2 SYGVKD. V was shortened by 2 bases and J by 1 base, with 10 bases between the two germline ends. The CDR3 length is 15 residues. The CDR3 nucleotides are TGTGCCATCAGTGAGGAGGGGAGGCGCACAGATACGCAGTATTTT. This gives the protein CAISEEGRRTDTQYF.

This sequence joins TRBV29-1 and TRBJ2-3; no firm D call. V shed 6 bases and J shed 4 bases, with 14 bases lying between them. Germline-derived CDR1 and CDR2 are SQVTM and ANQGSEA. This CDR3 has 13 residues. The CDR3 nucleotides are TGCAGCGTCTGCCCCGACACTTCAGATACGCAGTATTTT. This codes for CSVCPDTSDTQYF.

The chain recombines TRBV7-9 with TRBJ1-5, with a weak D call TRBD1 (5 bases). This CDR3 has 13 residues. Germline CDR1 SEHNR, CDR2 FQNEAQ (reference sequence). V lost 6 bases, J lost 6 bases, and 12 bases lay in between. The CDR3 region is CASSSRVGQPQHF. In DNA, the CDR3 is TGTGCCAGCAGTTCCAGGGTTGGTCAGCCCCAGCATTTT.

This clonotype has only a few counts. This sequence joins TRBV5-1 and TRBJ2-5, with D perhaps matching TRBD1 or TRBD2 (7 bases each). The CDR3 sequence is 16 residues long. Between the trimmed V and J ends, which lost 4 bases and 0 bases, there was a span of 16 bases. CDR1 SGHRS and CDR2 YFSETQ come from the germline V gene. This CDR3 reads CASSPWGGQYQETQYF. CDR3 in DNA: TGCGCCAGCAGCCCCTGGGGGGGACAGTACCAAGAGACCCAGTACTTC.

This clonotype turned up a few times. This chain links TRBV4-1 with TRBJ2-1; weak D call: TRBD1 (6 bases). V was pared by 3 bases and J by 9 bases, with 18 bases between. This CDR3 comprises 15 residues. In germline, CDR1 is MGHRA, CDR2 YSYEKL. The CDR3 nucleotides are TGCGCCAGCAGCCACATCACCCTAGGGGGAACTGAGCAGTTCTTC. Amino acids: CASSHITLGGTEQFF.

The CDR3 loop reads CASSLRGTALDQPQHF. DNA for the CDR3: TGCGCCAGCAGCCTGAGAGGGACAGCCCTAGATCAGCCCCAGCATTTT. The rearrangement links TRBV5-1 to TRBJ1-5; 7 bases are shared with TRBD1. CDR3 size: 16 residues. With V trimmed by 4 bases and J by 5 bases, 12 bases remained unmatched. The germline CDR1 and CDR2 sequences are SGHRS and YFSETQ.

This clonotype showed up just a few times. This sequence joins TRBV6-1 and TRBJ2-6; D uncertain. CDR1 is MNHNS, CDR2 SASEGT, per germline. CDR3 length: 15 amino acids. V lost 6 bases to trimming and J lost 0 bases, with 9 bases between them. The CDR3 region is CASSQIPSGANVLTF. In nucleotides, the CDR3 is TGTGCCAGCAGCCAGATTCCCTCTGGGGCCAACGTCCTGACTTTC.